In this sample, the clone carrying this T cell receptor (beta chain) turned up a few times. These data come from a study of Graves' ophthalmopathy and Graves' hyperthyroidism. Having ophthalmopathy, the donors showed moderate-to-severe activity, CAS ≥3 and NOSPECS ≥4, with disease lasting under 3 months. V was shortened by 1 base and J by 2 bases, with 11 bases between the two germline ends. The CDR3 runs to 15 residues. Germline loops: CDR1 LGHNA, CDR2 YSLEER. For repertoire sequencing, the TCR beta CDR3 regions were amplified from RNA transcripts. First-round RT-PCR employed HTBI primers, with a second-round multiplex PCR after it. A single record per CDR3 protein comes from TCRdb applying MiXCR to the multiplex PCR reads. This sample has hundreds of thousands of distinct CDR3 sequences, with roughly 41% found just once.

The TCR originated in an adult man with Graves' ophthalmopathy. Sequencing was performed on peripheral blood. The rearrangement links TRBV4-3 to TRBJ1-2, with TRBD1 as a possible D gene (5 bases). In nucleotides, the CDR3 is TGCGCCAGCAGCCAAGGTGGGGGTGTAAACTATGGCTACACCTTC. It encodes CASSQGGGVNYGYTF.